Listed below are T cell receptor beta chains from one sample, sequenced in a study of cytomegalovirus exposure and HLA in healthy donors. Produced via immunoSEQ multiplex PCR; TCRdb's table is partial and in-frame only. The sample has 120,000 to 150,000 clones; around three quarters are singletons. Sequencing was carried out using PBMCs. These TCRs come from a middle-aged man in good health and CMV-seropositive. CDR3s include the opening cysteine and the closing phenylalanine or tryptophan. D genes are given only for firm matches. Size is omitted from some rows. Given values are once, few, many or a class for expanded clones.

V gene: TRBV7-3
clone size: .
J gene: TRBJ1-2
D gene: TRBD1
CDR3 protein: CASSLGQGEDGYTF
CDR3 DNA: TGTGCCAGCAGCTTAGGCCAGGGGGAGGATGGCTACACCTTC

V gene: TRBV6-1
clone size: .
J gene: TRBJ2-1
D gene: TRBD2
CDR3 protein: CASSEVRTSPYNEQFF
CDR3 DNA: TGTGCCAGCAGTGAAGTCAGGACTAGTCCCTACAATGAGCAGTTCTTC

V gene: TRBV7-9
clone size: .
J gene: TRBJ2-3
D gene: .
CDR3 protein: CASSLSTITDTQYF
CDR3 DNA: TGTGCCAGCAGCTTGTCTACCATAACAGATACGCAGTATTTT

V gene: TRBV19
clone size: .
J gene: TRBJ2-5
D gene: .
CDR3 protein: CASSIGGGETQYF
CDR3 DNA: TGTGCCAGTAGTATAGGTGGCGGGGAGACCCAGTACTTC

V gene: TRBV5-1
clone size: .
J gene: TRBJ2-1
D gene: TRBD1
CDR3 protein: CASSTNGQGAYNEQFF
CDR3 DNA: TGCGCCAGCAGCACGAACGGACAGGGTGCCTACAATGAGCAGTTCTTC

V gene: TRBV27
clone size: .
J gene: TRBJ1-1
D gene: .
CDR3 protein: CASSPLRESTEAFF
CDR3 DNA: TGTGCCAGCAGTCCCCTCAGGGAAAGTACTGAAGCTTTCTTT

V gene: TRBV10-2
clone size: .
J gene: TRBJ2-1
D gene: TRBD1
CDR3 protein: CASSDTGTGFYNEQFF
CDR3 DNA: TGCGCCAGCAGTGACACAGGGACAGGGTTTTACAATGAGCAGTTCTTC

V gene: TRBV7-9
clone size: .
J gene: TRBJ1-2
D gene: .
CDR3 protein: CSSSADRSYGYTF
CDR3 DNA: TGTTCCAGCAGTGCAGACAGGTCCTATGGCTACACCTTC

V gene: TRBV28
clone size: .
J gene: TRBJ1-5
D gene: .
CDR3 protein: CASSRGGESQHF
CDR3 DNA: TGTGCCAGCAGTAGGGGGGGCGAGTCCCAGCATTTT

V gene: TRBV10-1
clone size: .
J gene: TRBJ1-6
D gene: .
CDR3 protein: CASSAAGTFSPLHF
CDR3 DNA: TGCGCCAGCAGTGCGGCCGGGACATTTTCACCCCTCCACTTT

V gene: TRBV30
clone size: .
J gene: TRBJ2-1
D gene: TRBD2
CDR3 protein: CAWSVGPAGGYNEQFF
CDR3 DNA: TGTGCCTGGAGTGTAGGGCCAGCGGGAGGATACAATGAGCAGTTCTTC

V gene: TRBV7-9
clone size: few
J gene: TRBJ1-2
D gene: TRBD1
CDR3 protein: CASSPQGADYGYTF
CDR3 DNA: TGTGCCAGCAGCCCACAGGGGGCAGACTATGGCTACACCTTC

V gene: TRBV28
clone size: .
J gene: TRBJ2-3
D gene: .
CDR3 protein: CASSFGSGTDTQYF
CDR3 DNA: TGTGCCAGCAGTTTTGGCTCCGGCACAGATACGCAGTATTTT

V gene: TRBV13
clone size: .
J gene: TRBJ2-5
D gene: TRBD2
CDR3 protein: CASSLRLAGTRIQETQYF
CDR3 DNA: TGTGCCAGCAGCTTAAGATTAGCGGGAACGAGAATCCAAGAGACCCAGTACTTC